Listed below are T cell receptor beta chains from one sample, sequenced in a study of blood T cells in healthy people across ages. TCRdb redid the calling of the 5' RACE reads with MiXCR, one entry per CDR3 protein. The sample lists hundreds of thousands of distinct CDR3 sequences; 25% to 30% were seen once. Material: blood. The receptor set was obtained from a woman over 75 in good health. The CDR3 runs from the conserved cysteine through the conserved F or W. The order of the fields is D gene, V gene, J gene, clone size, CDR3 protein, CDR3 DNA. D genes are given only for firm matches. The size of a clone is reported for some rows only, either as once, few or many, or as a class for expanded clones.

D gene: TRBD2
V gene: TRBV6-5
J gene: TRBJ2-6
clone size: -
CDR3 protein: CASSYGGGSGANVLTF
CDR3 DNA: TGTGCCAGCAGCTACGGGGGGGGCTCTGGGGCCAACGTCCTGACTTTC

D gene: -
V gene: TRBV10-3
J gene: TRBJ2-1
clone size: many
CDR3 protein: CAITERLVVGNEQFF
CDR3 DNA: TGTGCCATCACTGAGCGCTTAGTAGTCGGGAATGAGCAGTTCTTC

D gene: -
V gene: TRBV20-1
J gene: TRBJ2-1
clone size: many
CDR3 protein: CSASWAGEQFF
CDR3 DNA: TGCAGTGCTAGTTGGGCAGGAGAGCAGTTCTTC

D gene: -
V gene: TRBV6-5
J gene: TRBJ1-4
clone size: few
CDR3 protein: CASSSGVTNEKLFF
CDR3 DNA: TGTGCCAGCAGTTCAGGGGTTACTAATGAAAAACTGTTTTTT

D gene: -
V gene: TRBV10-3
J gene: TRBJ2-3
clone size: many
CDR3 protein: CAISSSASTDTQYF
CDR3 DNA: TGTGCCATCTCTTCTAGCGCTAGCACAGATACGCAGTATTTT

D gene: -
V gene: TRBV4-3
J gene: TRBJ2-7
clone size: many
CDR3 protein: CASSQDYGAYEQYF
CDR3 DNA: TGCGCCAGCAGCCAAGATTACGGGGCCTACGAGCAGTACTTC

D gene: -
V gene: TRBV27
J gene: TRBJ2-1
clone size: many
CDR3 protein: CASSLPGLASSYNEQFF
CDR3 DNA: TGTGCCAGCAGTTTACCCGGGCTAGCGAGCTCCTACAATGAGCAGTTCTTC

D gene: -
V gene: TRBV29-1
J gene: TRBJ2-3
clone size: many
CDR3 protein: CSVEFGKGVLDTQYF
CDR3 DNA: TGCAGCGTTGAATTTGGAAAGGGAGTGTTGGATACGCAGTATTTT

D gene: TRBD1
V gene: TRBV20-1
J gene: TRBJ1-1
clone size: once
CDR3 protein: CSAKTGGYTEAFF
CDR3 DNA: TGCAGTGCTAAAACAGGGGGGTACACTGAAGCTTTCTTT

D gene: TRBD2
V gene: TRBV7-2
J gene: TRBJ2-1
clone size: few
CDR3 protein: CASSGSRLAGGRGEQFF
CDR3 DNA: TGTGCCAGCAGCGGCAGCAGACTAGCGGGGGGCCGCGGGGAGCAGTTCTTC

D gene: -
V gene: TRBV11-2
J gene: TRBJ1-2
clone size: -
CDR3 protein: CASSCGGPNYGYTF
CDR3 DNA: TGTGCCAGCAGCTGCGGGGGGCCAAACTATGGCTACACCTTC

D gene: -
V gene: TRBV7-2
J gene: TRBJ1-6
clone size: many
CDR3 protein: CASSLIGSPLHF
CDR3 DNA: TGTGCCAGCAGCTTAATAGGATCACCCCTCCACTTT

D gene: TRBD1
V gene: TRBV7-6
J gene: TRBJ1-5
clone size: -
CDR3 protein: CASSKGQRNQPQHF
CDR3 DNA: TGTGCCAGCAGCAAGGGACAGAGGAATCAGCCCCAGCATTTT

D gene: -
V gene: TRBV20-1
J gene: TRBJ1-2
clone size: many
CDR3 protein: CSALQAGYTF
CDR3 DNA: TGCAGTGCCCTGCAGGCGGGCTACACCTTC

D gene: -
V gene: TRBV6-6
J gene: TRBJ2-4
clone size: -
CDR3 protein: CAVSKGDENIQYF
CDR3 DNA: TGTGCCGTCTCCAAGGGGGATGAAAACATTCAGTACTTC

D gene: -
V gene: TRBV20-1
J gene: TRBJ2-7
clone size: few
CDR3 protein: CSARDNSGHLAYEQYF
CDR3 DNA: TGCAGTGCTAGAGATAATTCGGGACACTTAGCCTACGAGCAGTACTTC

D gene: -
V gene: TRBV12-3/TRBV12-4
J gene: TRBJ1-6
clone size: -
CDR3 protein: CASSSSNRGAPLHF
CDR3 DNA: TGTGCCAGCAGTTCGAGTAACCGGGGTGCGCCCCTCCACTTT

D gene: TRBD2
V gene: TRBV4-2
J gene: TRBJ2-3
clone size: many
CDR3 protein: CASSQDESSGADTQYF
CDR3 DNA: TGTGCCAGCAGCCAAGACGAGTCAAGCGGGGCAGATACGCAGTATTTT

D gene: -
V gene: TRBV4-2
J gene: TRBJ1-3
clone size: few
CDR3 protein: CASSQDRGPGNTIYF
CDR3 DNA: TGTGCCAGCAGCCAAGACAGGGGTCCTGGAAACACCATATATTTT

D gene: -
V gene: TRBV7-2
J gene: TRBJ1-1
clone size: many
CDR3 protein: CASSSTMGLRSTEAFF
CDR3 DNA: TGTGCCAGCAGCTCTACGATGGGGCTCCGCAGCACTGAAGCTTTCTTT

D gene: -
V gene: TRBV29-1
J gene: TRBJ2-3
clone size: -
CDR3 protein: CGVYLDWSDTQYF
CDR3 DNA: TGCGGCGTCTACCTAGATTGGTCAGATACGCAGTATTTT

D gene: -
V gene: TRBV7-2
J gene: TRBJ1-6
clone size: -
CDR3 protein: CASSLGGAFNSPLHF
CDR3 DNA: TGTGCCAGCAGCTTAGGGGGGGCCTTTAATTCACCCCTCCACTTT

D gene: -
V gene: TRBV2
J gene: TRBJ2-7
clone size: -
CDR3 protein: CASRGLGRTSGYEQYF
CDR3 DNA: TGTGCCAGCAGGGGCCTTGGCAGGACCTCAGGCTACGAGCAGTACTTC

D gene: -
V gene: TRBV5-5
J gene: TRBJ2-3
clone size: many
CDR3 protein: CASSLEFWGPDTQYF
CDR3 DNA: TGTGCCAGCAGCTTGGAGTTCTGGGGGCCAGATACGCAGTATTTT

D gene: TRBD2
V gene: TRBV6-6
J gene: TRBJ2-3
clone size: many
CDR3 protein: CASSYSDKRGKVDTQYF
CDR3 DNA: TGTGCCAGCAGTTACTCGGATAAGCGGGGGAAAGTAGATACGCAGTATTTT

D gene: TRBD1
V gene: TRBV20-1
J gene: TRBJ2-3
clone size: many
CDR3 protein: CSARVGRGFTTDTQYF
CDR3 DNA: TGCAGTGCTAGAGTGGGCAGGGGGTTTACCACAGATACGCAGTATTTT

D gene: TRBD1
V gene: TRBV7-2
J gene: TRBJ1-1
clone size: -
CDR3 protein: CASSQNRGMSTEAFF
CDR3 DNA: TGTGCCAGCAGCCAAAACAGGGGAATGAGTACTGAAGCTTTCTTT

D gene: TRBD1
V gene: TRBV29-1
J gene: TRBJ2-7
clone size: few
CDR3 protein: CSVGLWDSSYEQYF
CDR3 DNA: TGCAGCGTTGGCCTTTGGGACAGCTCCTACGAGCAGTACTTC

D gene: -
V gene: TRBV7-9
J gene: TRBJ1-2
clone size: few
CDR3 protein: CASSGYGYTF
CDR3 DNA: TGTGCCAGCAGCGGCTATGGCTACACCTTC

D gene: -
V gene: TRBV29-1
J gene: TRBJ2-3
clone size: -
CDR3 protein: CSTYEPHTDTQYF
CDR3 DNA: TGCAGCACCTATGAACCCCACACAGATACGCAGTATTTT

D gene: -
V gene: TRBV10-3
J gene: TRBJ1-1
clone size: few
CDR3 protein: CAISAKGYEAFF
CDR3 DNA: TGTGCCATCAGTGCCAAGGGATATGAAGCTTTCTTT

D gene: TRBD2
V gene: TRBV20-1
J gene: TRBJ2-3
clone size: -
CDR3 protein: CSASPGGEADTQYF
CDR3 DNA: TGCAGTGCTAGTCCGGGGGGTGAGGCAGATACGCAGTATTTT

D gene: TRBD2
V gene: TRBV7-9
J gene: TRBJ2-3
clone size: -
CDR3 protein: CASSTQAGGQADTQYF
CDR3 DNA: TGTGCCAGCAGCACCCAAGCGGGGGGGCAAGCAGATACGCAGTATTTT

D gene: TRBD1
V gene: TRBV3-1
J gene: TRBJ2-3
clone size: -
CDR3 protein: CASSQLDRGGGTQYF
CDR3 DNA: TGTGCCAGCAGCCAGTTGGACAGGGGGGGCGGTACGCAGTATTTT

D gene: -
V gene: TRBV5-1
J gene: TRBJ1-1
clone size: -
CDR3 protein: CASSQPENTEAFF
CDR3 DNA: TGCGCCAGCAGCCAGCCGGAGAACACTGAAGCTTTCTTT

D gene: -
V gene: TRBV2
J gene: TRBJ1-5
clone size: few
CDR3 protein: CASRTVQPQHF
CDR3 DNA: TGTGCCAGCAGGACAGTGCAGCCCCAGCATTTT

D gene: -
V gene: TRBV28
J gene: TRBJ1-2
clone size: few
CDR3 protein: CASSFPGLVYGYTF
CDR3 DNA: TGTGCCAGCAGTTTTCCAGGGCTGGTATATGGCTACACCTTC

D gene: -
V gene: TRBV12-3/TRBV12-4
J gene: TRBJ2-7
clone size: many
CDR3 protein: CASSLGPRGGQYF
CDR3 DNA: TGTGCCAGCAGTTTAGGCCCCCGTGGCGGGCAGTACTTC

D gene: -
V gene: TRBV2
J gene: TRBJ2-5
clone size: many
CDR3 protein: CASQRAGASWEETQYF
CDR3 DNA: TGTGCCAGCCAGAGGGCAGGGGCCTCTTGGGAAGAGACCCAGTACTTC

D gene: TRBD1
V gene: TRBV7-2
J gene: TRBJ2-7
clone size: many
CDR3 protein: CASSPRTGGSYEQYF
CDR3 DNA: TGTGCCAGCAGCCCCCGGACAGGAGGCTCCTACGAGCAGTACTTC